These 20 T cell receptor beta chains came from one sample sequenced in a study of long-term antiretroviral therapy in people with HIV. Survey-level immunoSEQ v3.0 assays were run. Using immunoSEQ multiplex PCR, the repertoire was profiled, and TCRdb retains in-frame clones only, with some absent. Of roughly 28,000 clones in the sample, over 75% are singletons; the top ten hold approximately 8.5%. The specimen comprised unsorted PBMCs, sampled 1.5 years before starting antiretroviral therapy. Source of these receptors: a man in his late teens or twenties with HIV.

The genes are TRBV29-1 and TRBJ2-7, with D unresolved. CDR3 length: 15 amino acids. Trimming took off 4 bases at V and 2 bases at J, with 18 bases between the two ends. Germline CDR1 is SQVTM and CDR2 is ANQGSEA. The CDR3 DNA is TGCAGCGTTGTAGAAGGTCAGAAATCAACCTACGAGCAGTACTTC. Translating it yields CSVVEGQKSTYEQYF.

The CDR3 loop is CASSTQGPEAFF. The CDR3 DNA follows: TGTGCCAGCAGTACGCAGGGACCTGAAGCTTTCTTT. The rearrangement joins TRBV13 to TRBJ1-1, with TRBD1 as a possible D gene (5 bases). The CDR3 spans 12 residues. V was cut by 6 bases and J by 6 bases, with 11 bases left in between. CDR1 and CDR2 from the germline V gene are PRHDT and FYEKMQ (reference sequence). The whole variable domain, remainder taken from reference TRBV13 and TRBJ1-1, is AAGVIQSPRHLIKEKRETATLKCYPIPRHDTVYWYQQGPGQDPQFLISFYEKMQSDKGSIPDRFSAQQFSDYHSELNMSSLELGDSALYFCASSTQGPEAFFGQGTRLTVV.

V gene TRBV7-9 combines with J gene TRBJ2-1; either TRBD1 or TRBD2 may supply D (5 bases each). V lost 5 bases, J lost 0 bases, and 14 bases lay in between. Germline CDR1 and CDR2: SEHNR and FQNEAQ (reference sequence). This CDR3 has 16 amino acids. The CDR3 DNA follows: TGTGCCAGCAGCCCCCGCGAGGGGATCTCCTACAATGAGCAGTTCTTC. Residues: CASSPREGISYNEQFF.

The V gene is TRBV14, the J gene TRBJ2-1, with D perhaps matching TRBD1 (5 bases). Germline assignment: CDR1 SGHDN and CDR2 FVKESK. This CDR3 has 14 residues. V lost 5 bases, J lost 8 bases, and 16 bases lay in between. The DNA of the CDR3 is TGTGCCAGCAGCTTCGTAGGGGTTAGGGATGAGCAGTTCTTC. Amino acid sequence: CASSFVGVRDEQFF.

This chain links TRBV4-3 with TRBJ1-3; TRBD1 agrees at 8 bases. Germline values: CDR1 LGHNA, CDR2 YSLEER. The CDR3 sequence is 16 residues long. After removal of 4 bases from V and 2 bases from J, the junction contained 7 bases not matched to a gene. The DNA of the CDR3 is TGCGCCAGCAGCCGCCGGGGACAGGCCGCTGGAAACACCATATATTTT. Its protein is CASSRRGQAAGNTIYF.

This rearrangement joins TRBV28 to TRBJ2-1; 7 nucleotides line up with TRBD1. CDR1 and CDR2 from the germline V gene are MDHEN and SYDVKM. J gave up 8 bases and V 7 bases, and 11 bases lay outside the gene matches. The CDR3 sequence is 14 residues long. This CDR3 is CASKDQGVKDEQFF. CDR3 sequence (DNA): TGTGCCAGCAAAGATCAGGGGGTCAAGGATGAGCAGTTCTTC.

The CDR3 DNA sequence: TGCGCCAGCAGCTTCGCACCGGGCTCAGATACGCAGTATTTT. Translation: CASSFAPGSDTQYF. The rearrangement uses TRBV5-1 and TRBJ2-3; D is unresolved. The germline V gene has CDR1 SGHRS and CDR2 YFSETQ. This CDR3 spans 14 amino acids. V was trimmed by 2 bases and J by 4 bases, leaving 11 bases between them.

The chain links TRBV11-3 to TRBJ2-1; TRBD1 matches 8 bases. CDR1 is SGHNT, CDR2 YENEEA, per germline. With 3 bases clipped from V and 9 bases from J, the junction kept 13 bases outside the gene matches. This CDR3 contains 16 residues. CDR3 DNA: TGTGCCAGCAGCTTCATGGGGGCAGGGGGCCGCAGTGAGCAGTTCTTC. It codes for CASSFMGAGGRSEQFF.

This chain connects TRBV14 to TRBJ2-5; D is ambiguous. Germline assignment: CDR1 SGHDN and CDR2 FVKESK. The CDR3 is made up of 14 amino acids. V was pared by 4 bases and J by 1 base, with 10 bases between. The CDR3 DNA is TGTGCCAGCAGCCCGACACCGATCCAAGAGACCCAGTACTTC. Amino acids: CASSPTPIQETQYF.

This chain links TRBV27 with TRBJ1-1; no clear D. The ends were cut back, 5 bases at V and 0 bases at J, with 13 bases in the middle. This CDR3 has 15 amino acids. CDR1 MNHEY and CDR2 SMNVEV come from the germline V gene (reference sequence). CDR3 sequence reads: CASSAHATMNTEAFF. The CDR3 DNA is TGTGCCAGCAGTGCCCACGCGACCATGAACACTGAAGCTTTCTTT.

This clone was detected only a few times. The V gene is TRBV6-5, the J gene TRBJ2-1, with D hard to call. The V end was cut by 1 base, the J end by 2 bases, with 12 bases between. The germline CDR1 and CDR2 sequences are MNHEY and SVGAGI. The CDR3 has 16 residues. CDR3 in DNA: TGTGCCAGCAGTTACTACCACGGGTCAGCCTACAATGAGCAGTTCTTC. This codes for CASSYYHGSAYNEQFF.

The chain's CDR3 is CASGTRSSYNEQFF. The CDR3 region has the DNA TGTGCCAGCGGGACTAGGAGCTCCTACAATGAGCAGTTCTTC. This chain uses TRBV9 with TRBJ2-1; TRBD2 aligns across 8 bases. The CDR3 runs to 14 residues. The J segment lost 0 bases and the V segment lost 7 bases, leaving 3 bases of the junction unmatched. In germline, CDR1 is SGDLS, CDR2 YYNGEE.

The chain employs TRBV19 and TRBJ1-5; D may be TRBD1 (5 bases). This CDR3 spans 15 amino acids. V was cut by 3 bases and J by 0 bases, with 9 bases left in between. Germline V CDR1 and CDR2: LNHDA, SQIVND (reference sequence). Written as DNA, the CDR3 is TGTGCCAGTAGTATTTCAGGGTATAGCAATCAGCCCCAGCATTTT. As protein: CASSISGYSNQPQHF.

The rearrangement links TRBV27 to TRBJ2-5; 9 positions agree with TRBD2. There are 16 residues in the CDR3. Germline V gives CDR1 MNHEY, CDR2 SMNVEV (reference sequence). Trimming at V came to 5 bases and at J to 0 bases, leaving 7 bases not matched to a gene. The chain's CDR3 is CASSPRTSVYQETQYF. DNA for the CDR3: TGTGCCAGCAGTCCTAGGACTAGCGTTTACCAAGAGACCCAGTACTTC.

V and J are TRBV10-3 and TRBJ2-7, with TRBD2 as a possible D gene (5 bases). The CDR3 totals 14 residues. Germline assignment: CDR1 ENHRY and CDR2 SYGVKD. V lost 9 bases and J lost 5, with 20 bases in between. The CDR3 reads CAISYQREGHEQYF. The CDR3 DNA follows: TGTGCCATATCTTACCAACGGGAAGGACACGAGCAGTACTTC.

The rearrangement uses TRBV28 and TRBJ2-7; 10 nucleotides agree with TRBD2. Germline V CDR1 and CDR2: MDHEN, SYDVKM. The CDR3 is 15 residues long. The V and J ends lost 5 bases and 3 bases, in that order; junction bases with no gene match: 7. CDR3 loop: CASSPRTSGRYEQYF. The CDR3 bases are TGTGCCAGCAGTCCAAGGACTAGCGGCCGCTACGAGCAGTACTTC.

The V gene is TRBV4-3, the J gene TRBJ2-1, with 8 positions matching TRBD1. This CDR3 comprises 14 residues. V shed 5 bases and J 6 bases; nucleotides not matched to a gene: 6. Germline CDR1 reads LGHNA; CDR2 reads YSLEER. In DNA form, the CDR3 reads TGCGCCAGCAGCTACGGACAGGGAGGCAATGAGCAGTTCTTC. Protein product: CASSYGQGGNEQFF.

The gene calls are TRBV18 and TRBJ2-1, with D perhaps matching TRBD1 (5 bases). V shed 5 bases and J shed 0 bases, with 8 bases lying between them. In germline, CDR1 is KGHSH, CDR2 LQKENI. The CDR3 has 14 residues. The CDR3 loop reads CASSITGSYNEQFF. The CDR3 region has the DNA TGTGCCAGCTCAATTACAGGCTCCTACAATGAGCAGTTCTTC.

CDR3 protein: CASSQDRAPLVAGLQYF. The CDR3 bases are TGCGCCAGCAGCCAAGATCGGGCCCCTTTGGTAGCGGGCCTTCAGTACTTC. The V gene is TRBV4-1, the J gene TRBJ2-5, with TRBD2 matching over 7 bases. J was trimmed by 11 bases and V by 0 bases; bases with no gene match: 18. Germline V gene lookup returns CDR1 MGHRA and CDR2 YSYEKL. The CDR3 is 17 amino acids.

The chain has TRBV5-6 and TRBJ2-1, with a tentative D call TRBD2 (5 bases). In germline, CDR1 is SGHDT, CDR2 YYEEEE. V was trimmed by 4 bases and J by 0 bases, leaving 11 bases between them. This CDR3 spans 15 amino acids. CDR3 sequence reads: CASSPGMSSYNEQFF. Written as DNA, the CDR3 is TGTGCCAGCAGCCCCGGGATGAGCTCCTACAATGAGCAGTTCTTC.